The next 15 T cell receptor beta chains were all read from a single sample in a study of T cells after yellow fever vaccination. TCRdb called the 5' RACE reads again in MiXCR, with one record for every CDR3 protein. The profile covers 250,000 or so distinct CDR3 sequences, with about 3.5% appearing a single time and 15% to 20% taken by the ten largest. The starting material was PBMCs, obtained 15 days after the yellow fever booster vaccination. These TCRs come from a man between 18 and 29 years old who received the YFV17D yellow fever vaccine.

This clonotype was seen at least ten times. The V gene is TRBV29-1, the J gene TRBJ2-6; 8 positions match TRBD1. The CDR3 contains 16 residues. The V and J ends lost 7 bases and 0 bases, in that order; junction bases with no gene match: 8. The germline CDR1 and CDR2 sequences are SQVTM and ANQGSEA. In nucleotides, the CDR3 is TGCAGCGCCCTCGGGACAGGTTCCTCTGGGGCCAACGTCCTGACTTTC. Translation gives CSALGTGSSGANVLTF. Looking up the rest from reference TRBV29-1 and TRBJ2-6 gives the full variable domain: SAVISQKPSRDICQRGTSLTIQCQVDSQVTMMFWYRQQPGQSLTLIATANQGSEATYESGFVIDKFPISRPNLTFSTLTVSNMSPEDSSIYLCSALGTGSSGANVLTFGAGSRLTVL.

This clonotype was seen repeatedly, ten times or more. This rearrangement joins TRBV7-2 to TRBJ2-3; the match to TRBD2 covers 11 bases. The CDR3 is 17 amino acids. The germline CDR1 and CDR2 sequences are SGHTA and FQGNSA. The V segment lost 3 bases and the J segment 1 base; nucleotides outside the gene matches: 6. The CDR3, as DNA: TGTGCCAGCAGCTTGATATCGACTAGCGGGGGCACAGATACGCAGTATTTT. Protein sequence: CASSLISTSGGTDTQYF.

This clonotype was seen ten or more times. The CDR3 is CASSSGATNEKLFF. The CDR3 bases are TGTGCCAGCTCCTCGGGCGCAACTAATGAAAAACTGTTTTTT. This chain connects TRBV18 to TRBJ1-4; D unclear. V lost 6 bases to trimming and J lost 0 bases, with 8 bases between them. Germline-derived CDR1 and CDR2 are KGHSH and LQKENI. This CDR3 spans 14 amino acids. Based on the CDR3 plus reference TRBV18 and TRBJ1-4, the full variable domain is NAGVMQNPRHLVRRRGQEARLRCSPMKGHSHVYWYRQLPEEGLKFMVYLQKENIIDESGMPKERFSAEFPKEGPSILRIQQVVRGDSAAYFCASSSGATNEKLFFGSGTQLSVL.

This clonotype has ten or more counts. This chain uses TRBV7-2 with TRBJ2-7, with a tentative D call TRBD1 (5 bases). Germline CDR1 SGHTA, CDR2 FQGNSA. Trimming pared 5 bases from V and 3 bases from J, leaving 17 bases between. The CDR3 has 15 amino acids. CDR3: CASSIRSQDSYEQYF. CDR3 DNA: TGTGCCAGCAGCATCCGCTCACAGGATAGCTACGAGCAGTACTTC.

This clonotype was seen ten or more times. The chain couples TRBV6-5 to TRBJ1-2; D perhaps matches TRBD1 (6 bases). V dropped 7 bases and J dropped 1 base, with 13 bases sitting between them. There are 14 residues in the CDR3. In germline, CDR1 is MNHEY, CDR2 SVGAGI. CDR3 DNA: TGTGCCAGCAAAATTAACAGGGTTAACTATGGCTACACCTTC. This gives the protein CASKINRVNYGYTF.

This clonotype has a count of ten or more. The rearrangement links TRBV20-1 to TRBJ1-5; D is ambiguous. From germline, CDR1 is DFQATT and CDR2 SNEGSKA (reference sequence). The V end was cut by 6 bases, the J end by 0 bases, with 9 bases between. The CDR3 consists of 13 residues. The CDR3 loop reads CSAVLTSNQPQHF. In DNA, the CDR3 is TGCAGTGCCGTTCTTACTAGCAATCAGCCCCAGCATTTT.

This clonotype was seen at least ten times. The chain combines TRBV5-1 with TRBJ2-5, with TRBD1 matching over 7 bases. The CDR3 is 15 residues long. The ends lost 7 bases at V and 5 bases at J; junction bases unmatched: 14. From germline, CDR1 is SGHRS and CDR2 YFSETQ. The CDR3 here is CASRATGSSRETQYF. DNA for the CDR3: TGCGCCAGCCGGGCGACAGGGAGTTCGCGGGAGACCCAGTACTTC.

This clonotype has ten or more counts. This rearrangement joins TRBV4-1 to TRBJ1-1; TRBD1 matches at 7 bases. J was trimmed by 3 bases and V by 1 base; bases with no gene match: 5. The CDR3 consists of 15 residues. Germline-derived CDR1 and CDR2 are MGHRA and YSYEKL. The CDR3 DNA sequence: TGCGCCAGCAGCCAAGGACAGGGAGGGTACACTGAAGCTTTCTTT. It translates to CASSQGQGGYTEAFF.

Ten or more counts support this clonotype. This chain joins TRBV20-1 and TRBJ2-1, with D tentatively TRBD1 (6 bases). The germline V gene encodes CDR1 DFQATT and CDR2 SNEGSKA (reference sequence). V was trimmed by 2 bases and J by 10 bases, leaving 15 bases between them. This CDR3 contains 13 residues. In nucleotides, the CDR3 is TGCAGTGCTAGAAAGAAAATGACAGGAGAGCAGTTCTTC. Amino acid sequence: CSARKKMTGEQFF.

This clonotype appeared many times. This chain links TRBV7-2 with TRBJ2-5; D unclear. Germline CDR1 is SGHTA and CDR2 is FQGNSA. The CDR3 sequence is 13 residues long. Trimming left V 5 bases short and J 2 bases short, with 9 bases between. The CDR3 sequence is CASSARPQETQYF. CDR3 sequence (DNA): TGTGCCAGCAGCGCCAGGCCTCAAGAGACCCAGTACTTC.

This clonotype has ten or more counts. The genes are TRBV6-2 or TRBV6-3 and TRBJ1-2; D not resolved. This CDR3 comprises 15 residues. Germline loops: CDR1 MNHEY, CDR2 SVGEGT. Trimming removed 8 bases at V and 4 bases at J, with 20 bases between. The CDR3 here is CASLPRNDGVYGYTF. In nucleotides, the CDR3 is TGTGCCAGCCTGCCTCGGAATGACGGCGTCTATGGCTACACCTTC.

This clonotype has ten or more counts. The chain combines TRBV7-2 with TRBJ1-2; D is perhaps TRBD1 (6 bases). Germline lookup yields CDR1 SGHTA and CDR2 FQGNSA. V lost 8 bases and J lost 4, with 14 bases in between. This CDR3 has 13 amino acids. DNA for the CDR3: TGTGCCAGCGAGGCCGGGGGGCTCTATGGCTACACCTTC. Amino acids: CASEAGGLYGYTF.

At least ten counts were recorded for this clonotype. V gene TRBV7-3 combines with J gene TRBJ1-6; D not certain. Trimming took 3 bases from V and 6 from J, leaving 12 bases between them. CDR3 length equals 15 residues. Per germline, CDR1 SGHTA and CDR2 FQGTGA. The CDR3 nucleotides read TGTGCCAGCAGCTTTTTCACGGTTCGTAATTCACCCCTCCACTTT. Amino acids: CASSFFTVRNSPLHF. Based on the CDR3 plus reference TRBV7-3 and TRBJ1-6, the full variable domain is GAGVSQTPSNKVTEKGKYVELRCDPISGHTALYWYRQSLGQGPEFLIYFQGTGAADDSGLPNDRFFAVRPEGSVSTLKIQRTERGDSAVYLCASSFFTVRNSPLHFGNGTRLTVT.

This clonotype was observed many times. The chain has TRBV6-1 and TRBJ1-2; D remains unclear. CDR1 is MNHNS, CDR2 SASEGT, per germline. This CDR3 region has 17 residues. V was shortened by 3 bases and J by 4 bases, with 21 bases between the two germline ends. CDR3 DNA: TGTGCCAGCAGTGAGCCCTACAGTTTAGTCCACCTCTATGGCTACACCTTC. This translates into CASSEPYSLVHLYGYTF.

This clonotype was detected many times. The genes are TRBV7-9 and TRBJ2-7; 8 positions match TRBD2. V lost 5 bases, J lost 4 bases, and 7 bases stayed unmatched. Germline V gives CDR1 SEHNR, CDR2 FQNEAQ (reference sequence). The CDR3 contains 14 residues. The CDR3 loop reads CASSLSGTGYEQYF. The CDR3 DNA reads TGTGCCAGCAGCCTTAGCGGGACCGGGTACGAGCAGTACTTC.